This T cell receptor beta chain was sequenced for a study of beta chain features in type 1 diabetes. Remarks on this clone: Its antigen is currently unknown.

General observations from the study: All four CD4+ subsets of Type 1 diabetes patients contained TCRB CDR3s that were moderately but significantly shorter.

V shed 0 bases and J 8 bases; nucleotides not matched to a gene: 6. This CDR3 spans 15 amino acids. Germline lookup yields CDR1 SGDLS and CDR2 YYNGEE. The study reverse transcribed the entire isolated RNA, so it sequenced expressed TCRB transcripts. Data came from immunoSEQ multiplex PCR; TCRdb stores just in-frame clones and leaves some out. This repertoire shows some 290,000 clones, approximately 14% found once; its top ten account for 0.017%. This clonotype originated in a man aged 25 to 45 with type 1 diabetes. The sequenced material came from naive CD4+ T cells from blood. The chain uses TRBV9 and TRBJ2-7, with 12 bases matching TRBD1. The CDR3 DNA reads TGTGCCAGCAGCGTAGAGGGACAGGGGGCACGCAAGCAGTACTTC. This translates into CASSVEGQGARKQYF. The full variable domain, rest sourced from reference TRBV9 and TRBJ2-7, is DSGVTQTPKHLITATGQRVTLRCSPRSGDLSVYWYQQSLDQGLQFLIQYYNGEERAKGNILERFSAQQFPDLHSELNLSSLELGDSALYFCASSVEGQGARKQYFGPGTRLTVT.